The 18 T cell receptor beta chains in this list originate from one sample, sequenced in a study of memory CD4+ T cells and cytomegalovirus serostatus. The data were produced by immunoSEQ multiplex PCR, yet TCRdb's version contains in-frame clones alone and is incomplete. Here the sample spans some 52,000 clones, roughly three quarters being singletons. Single viable CD3+CD4+CD8-CD45RO+ cells were sorted as the memory CD4+ T cells. The sequencing input was memory CD4+ T cells from blood. These receptors originate from an adult in good health and CMV-seronegative.

The rearrangement joins TRBV2 to TRBJ1-5; possible D gene TRBD1, 5 bases. Germline lookup yields CDR1 SNHLY and CDR2 FYNNEI. Trimming took 3 bases from V and 0 from J, leaving 18 bases between them. CDR3 length equals 18 residues. The CDR3 region is CASSEGLPAAYSNQPQHF. In nucleotides, the CDR3 is TGTGCCAGCAGTGAGGGGCTTCCGGCAGCGTATAGCAATCAGCCCCAGCATTTT.

CDR3 nucleotide sequence: TGTGCCAGCAGCTTGTTAGGAAAAGGTGGAAACACCATATATTTT. It codes for CASSLLGKGGNTIYF. The rearrangement joins TRBV7-2 to TRBJ1-3; no definite D call. The CDR3 is 15 amino acids. V was shortened by 3 bases and J by 3 bases, with 12 bases between the two germline ends. Germline CDR1 is SGHTA and CDR2 is FQGNSA.

The chain couples TRBV7-6 to TRBJ2-2; D may correspond to TRBD1 or TRBD2 (5 bases each). From germline, CDR1 is SGHVS and CDR2 FNYEAQ. CDR3 length equals 16 residues. Trimming removed 7 bases from V and 2 bases from J, with 17 bases in between. The CDR3 region is CASTTGTFTNTGELFF. As DNA, the CDR3 is TGTGCCAGCACCACGGGGACCTTTACTAACACCGGGGAGCTGTTTTTT.

CDR3 nucleotide sequence: TGCGCCAGCAGCTTGGATATAGGTGGAACCGGGGAGCTGTTTTTT. This translates into CASSLDIGGTGELFF. The V and J genes are TRBV5-1 and TRBJ2-2; D not resolved. Trimming removed 0 bases from V and 5 bases from J, with 11 bases in between. The CDR3 is made up of 15 amino acids. Germline CDR1 and CDR2: SGHRS and YFSETQ. The whole variable domain, filled in from reference TRBV5-1 and TRBJ2-2, reads KAGVTQTPRYLIKTRGQQVTLSCSPISGHRSVSWYQQTPGQGLQFLFEYFSETQRNKGNFPGRFSGRQFSNSRSEMNVSTLELGDSALYLCASSLDIGGTGELFFGEGSRLTVL.

J is TRBJ2-5 and V is TRBV18; D call uncertain. In germline, CDR1 is KGHSH, CDR2 LQKENI. The V end was cut by 0 bases, the J end by 1 base, with 9 bases between. The CDR3 is 15 residues long. The CDR3 DNA reads TGTGCCAGCTCACCACCTTCCAGCTCCCAAGAGACCCAGTACTTC. Amino acids: CASSPPSSSQETQYF.

In DNA, the CDR3 is TGTGCCTGGAGTGTAGGAGTCCACTACGAGCAGTACTTC. This gives the protein CAWSVGVHYEQYF. The genes are TRBV30 and TRBJ2-7; D ambiguous. The germline V gene encodes CDR1 GTSNPN and CDR2 SVGIG (reference sequence). V lost 0 bases, J lost 3 bases, and 9 bases lay in between. The CDR3 spans 13 residues.

The J gene is TRBJ1-2, the V gene TRBV5-6, with 7 bases that match TRBD1. V dropped 3 bases and J dropped 3; count of bases not matched to a gene: 11. Germline loops: CDR1 SGHDT, CDR2 YYEEEE. The CDR3 extends over 16 amino acids. CDR3 residues: CASSSESGGSYYGYTF. In DNA form, the CDR3 reads TGTGCCAGCAGCTCGGAATCAGGGGGAAGTTACTATGGCTACACCTTC.

The rearrangement links TRBV6-4 to TRBJ1-6, with D possibly being TRBD1 (5 bases). Germline lookup yields CDR1 MRHNA and CDR2 SNTAGT. The CDR3 extends over 15 amino acids. With 4 bases removed from V and 9 bases from J, the gap between germline ends came to 16 bases. CDR3 DNA sequence: TGTGCCAGCAGTGCCGAGGGTATCGGGGCTTCACCCCTCCACTTT. Translating it yields CASSAEGIGASPLHF.

The chain has TRBV5-1 and TRBJ2-3, with TRBD2 identical over 10 bases. CDR1 and CDR2 from the germline V gene are SGHRS and YFSETQ. The V and J ends lost 4 bases and 5 bases, in that order; junction bases with no gene match: 7. This CDR3 is built from 15 residues. The CDR3 is CASSARGLARDTQYF. The CDR3 DNA follows: TGCGCCAGCAGCGCGCGGGGACTAGCGAGAGATACGCAGTATTTT.

This clone occurred a few times. The V and J genes are TRBV11-1 and TRBJ2-3; 7 positions agree with TRBD2. Germline lookup yields CDR1 SGHAT and CDR2 FQDESV (reference sequence). Losses at the gene ends were 4 bases for V and 3 bases for J; bases not matched to a gene: 4. The CDR3 consists of 14 residues. CDR3 bases: TGTGCCAGCAGCTCGGGGAGGGAAACAGATACGCAGTATTTT. Its protein is CASSSGRETDTQYF. Based on the CDR3 plus reference TRBV11-1 and TRBJ2-3, the full variable domain is EAEVAQSPRYKITEKSQAVAFWCDPISGHATLYWYRQILGQGPELLVQFQDESVVDDSQLPKDRFSAERLKGVDSTLKIQPAELGDSAMYLCASSSGRETDTQYFGPGTRLTVL.

The genes are TRBV18 and TRBJ1-6, with 9 bases that match TRBD1. The CDR3 is 15 amino acids. CDR1 is KGHSH and CDR2 is LQKENI in the germline V gene. The V segment lost 3 bases and the J segment 8 bases; nucleotides outside the gene matches: 5. The CDR3 DNA follows: TGTGCCAGCTCACCGTGGACAGGGGCCTATTCACCCCTCCACTTT. Encoded protein: CASSPWTGAYSPLHF.

CDR3 nucleotides: TGTGCCAGCAGCTCCGCTAGCGGGGGCACGTCAGAGACCCAGTACTTC. Translated: CASSSASGGTSETQYF. V gene TRBV7-9 combines with J gene TRBJ2-5, with 10 nucleotides matching TRBD2. Germline V gene lookup returns CDR1 SEHNR and CDR2 FQNEAQ (reference sequence). This CDR3 region has 16 residues. J gave up 4 bases and V 4 bases, and 9 bases lay outside the gene matches.

The chain is built from TRBV19 and TRBJ1-2; D is ambiguous. V lost 3 bases and J lost 0, with 11 bases in between. The CDR3 extends over 15 amino acids. Germline V lookup: CDR1 LNHDA, CDR2 SQIVND (reference sequence). In DNA, the CDR3 is TGTGCCAGTAGTATCGCCGACACTTCTAACTATGGCTACACCTTC. It encodes CASSIADTSNYGYTF.

The rearrangement joins TRBV18 to TRBJ1-5; D is possibly TRBD1 (6 bases). Trimming removed 6 bases from V and 7 bases from J, with 10 bases in between. The germline V gene has CDR1 KGHSH and CDR2 LQKENI. This CDR3 has 12 amino acids. The CDR3 sequence: CASSPGDQPQHF. In DNA, the CDR3 is TGTGCCAGCTCCCCAGGGGACCAGCCCCAGCATTTT.

CDR3 bases: TGCAGCGGCGTGGACGGGCCTCCGAACACCGGGGAGCTGTTTTTT. Its translation: CSGVDGPPNTGELFF. The chain has TRBV29-1 and TRBJ2-2; D unclear. Germline values: CDR1 SQVTM, CDR2 ANQGSEA. V shed 7 bases and J shed 0 bases, with 15 bases lying between them. The CDR3 contains 15 residues.

The chain uses TRBV5-4 and TRBJ1-6; 7 bases fit TRBD1. After removal of 3 bases from V and 7 bases from J, the junction contained 4 bases not matched to a gene. Germline values: CDR1 SGHNT, CDR2 YYREEE (reference sequence). The CDR3 spans 14 residues. CDR3 loop: CASSSGTVNSPLHF. CDR3 sequence (DNA): TGTGCCAGCAGCTCCGGGACAGTAAATTCACCCCTCCACTTT.

V is TRBV7-2 and J is TRBJ2-7; D is possibly TRBD2 (6 bases). The CDR3 runs 14 residues. CDR1 and CDR2 (germline): SGHTA, FQGNSA. Deletions cut 1 base from V and 2 bases from J, with 9 bases between. The DNA for the CDR3 is TGTGCCAGCAGCTTAGGAGGAGGGACCTACGAGCAGTACTTC. It translates to CASSLGGGTYEQYF.

The CDR3 sequence: CASSPAGPGGLYEQYF. The CDR3 nucleotides read TGCGCCAGCAGCCCGGCTGGCCCAGGGGGACTTTACGAGCAGTACTTC. The chain links TRBV5-1 to TRBJ2-7; maybe TRBD1 (7 bases). CDR3 length: 16 amino acids. Trimming took 4 bases from V and 4 from J, leaving 21 bases between them. Germline loops: CDR1 SGHRS, CDR2 YFSETQ.